The present T cell receptor beta chain was sequenced within a study of T-cell reconstitution after alpha-beta-depleted transplantation in children. General observations from the study: Several hundred rapidly expanded clones from non-depleted graft cells reportedly supplied alpha-beta T cells about two months post-transplant.

On this clonotype: Its antigen is not identified.

This CDR3 is built from 18 residues. A library of TCRbeta sequences, prepared with unique molecular identifiers, was generated. TCRdb used MiXCR to reprocess the PCR reads, holding one entry per CDR3 protein. The sample records about 260,000 distinct CDR3 sequences, just under 8.5% being singletons. The receptor was isolated from a male patient aged 10 to 17 who had a stem cell transplant for acute lymphoblastic leukemia, so the T cells may come from the graft donor. The chain is built from TRBV12-3 or TRBV12-4 and TRBJ2-7; 10 positions agree with TRBD2. The sequencing used PBMCs, mostly from graft donor cells, collected 180 days after TCRalphabeta/CD19-depleted stem cell transplant. The CDR3 nucleotides are TGTACCTTCAGTTTAATCCTCCCTCTAGCGGGGGTTACCTACGAGCAGTACTTC. Its translation: CTFSLILPLAGVTYEQYF.